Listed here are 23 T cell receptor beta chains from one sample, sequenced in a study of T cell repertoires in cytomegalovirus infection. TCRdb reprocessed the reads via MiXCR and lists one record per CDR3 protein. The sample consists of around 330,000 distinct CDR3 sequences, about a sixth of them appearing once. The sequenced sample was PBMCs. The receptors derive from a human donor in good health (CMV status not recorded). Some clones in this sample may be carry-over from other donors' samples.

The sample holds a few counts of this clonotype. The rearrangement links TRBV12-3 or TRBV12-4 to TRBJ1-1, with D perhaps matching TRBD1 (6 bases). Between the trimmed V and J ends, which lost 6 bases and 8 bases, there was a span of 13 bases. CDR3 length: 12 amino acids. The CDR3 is CASSLGGSEAFF. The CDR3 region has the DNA TGTGCCAGCAGCCTGGGGGGCAGCGAAGCTTTCTTT.

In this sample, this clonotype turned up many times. The CDR3 loop is CASSLFGQAPEETQYF. The CDR3 coding sequence is TGCGCCAGCAGCTTGTTTGGGCAGGCCCCGGAGGAGACCCAGTACTTC. The rearrangement uses TRBV5-1 and TRBJ2-5; no definite D call. The CDR3 covers 16 residues. Germline CDR1 and CDR2: SGHRS and YFSETQ. Trimming took 1 base from V and 5 from J, leaving 18 bases between them.

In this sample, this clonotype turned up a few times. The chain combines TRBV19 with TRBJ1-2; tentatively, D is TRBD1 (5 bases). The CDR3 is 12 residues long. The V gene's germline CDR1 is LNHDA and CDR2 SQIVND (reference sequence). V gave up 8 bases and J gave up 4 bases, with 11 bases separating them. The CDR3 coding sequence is TGTGCCAGTCGGGACGGACGCTATGGCTACACCTTC. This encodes CASRDGRYGYTF.

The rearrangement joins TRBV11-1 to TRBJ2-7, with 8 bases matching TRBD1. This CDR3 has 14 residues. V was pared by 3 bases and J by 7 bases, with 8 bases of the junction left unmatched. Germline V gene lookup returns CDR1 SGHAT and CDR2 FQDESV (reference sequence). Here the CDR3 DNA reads TGTGCCAGCAGCTTCGAAGGACAGGGAACGGAGCAGTACTTC. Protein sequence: CASSFEGQGTEQYF.

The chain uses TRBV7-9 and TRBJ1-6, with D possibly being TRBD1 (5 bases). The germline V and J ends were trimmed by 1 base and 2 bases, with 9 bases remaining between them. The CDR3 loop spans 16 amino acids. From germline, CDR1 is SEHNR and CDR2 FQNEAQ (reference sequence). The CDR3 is CASSLGGGTYNSPLHF. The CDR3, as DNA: TGTGCCAGCAGCTTAGGGGGGGGGACCTATAATTCACCCCTCCACTTT. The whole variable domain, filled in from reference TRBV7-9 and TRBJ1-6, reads DTGVSQNPRHKITKRGQNVTFRCDPISEHNRLYWYRQTLGQGPEFLTYFQNEAQLEKSRLLSDRFSAERPKGSFSTLEIQRTEQGDSAMYLCASSLGGGTYNSPLHFGNGTRLTVT.

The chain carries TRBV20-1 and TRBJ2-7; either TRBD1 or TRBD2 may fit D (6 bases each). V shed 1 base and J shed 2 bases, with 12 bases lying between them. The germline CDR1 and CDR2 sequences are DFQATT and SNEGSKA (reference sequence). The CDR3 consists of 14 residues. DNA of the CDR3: TGCAGTGCTAGAGGGGGGAGGACAGCCTACGAGCAGTACTTC. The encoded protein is CSARGGRTAYEQYF.

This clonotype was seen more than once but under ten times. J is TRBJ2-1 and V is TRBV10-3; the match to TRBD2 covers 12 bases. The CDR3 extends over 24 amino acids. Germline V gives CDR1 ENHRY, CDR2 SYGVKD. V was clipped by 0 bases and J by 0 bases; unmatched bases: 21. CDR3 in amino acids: CAISESLGLAGPTQDRSSYNEQFF. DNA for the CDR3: TGTGCCATCAGTGAGTCGTTAGGACTAGCGGGGCCGACCCAAGACAGGAGCTCCTACAATGAGCAGTTCTTC.

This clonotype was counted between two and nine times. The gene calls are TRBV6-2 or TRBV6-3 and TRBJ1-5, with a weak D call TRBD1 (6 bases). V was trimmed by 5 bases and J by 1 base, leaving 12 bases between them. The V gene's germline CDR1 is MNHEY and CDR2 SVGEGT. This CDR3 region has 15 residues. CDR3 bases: TGTGCCAGCAGTCTGGGACAAACCAGCAATCAGCCCCAGCATTTT. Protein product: CASSLGQTSNQPQHF.

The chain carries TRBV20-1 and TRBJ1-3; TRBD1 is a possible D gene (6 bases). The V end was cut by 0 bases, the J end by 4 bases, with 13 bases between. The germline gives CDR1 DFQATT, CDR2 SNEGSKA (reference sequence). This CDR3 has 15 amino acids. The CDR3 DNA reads TGCAGTGCTAGAGATAGACAGGCTGGGGGAAACACCATATATTTT. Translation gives CSARDRQAGGNTIYF.

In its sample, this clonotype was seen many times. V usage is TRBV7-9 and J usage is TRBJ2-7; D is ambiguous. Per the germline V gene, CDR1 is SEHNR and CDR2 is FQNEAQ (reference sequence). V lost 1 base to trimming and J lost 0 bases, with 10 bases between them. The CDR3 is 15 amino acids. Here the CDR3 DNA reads TGTGCCAGCAGCTTAGATGGCAGGTACTCCTACGAGCAGTACTTC. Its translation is CASSLDGRYSYEQYF. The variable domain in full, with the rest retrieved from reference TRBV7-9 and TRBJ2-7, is DTGVSQNPRHKITKRGQNVTFRCDPISEHNRLYWYRQTLGQGPEFLTYFQNEAQLEKSRLLSDRFSAERPKGSFSTLEIQRTEQGDSAMYLCASSLDGRYSYEQYFGPGTRLTVT.

CDR3 DNA sequence: TGTGCCAGCAGGGACGGACTAGCGGGGGCAGAGACCCAGTACTTC. The encoded protein is CASRDGLAGAETQYF. V usage is TRBV28 and J usage is TRBJ2-5; 13 bases line up with TRBD2. CDR1 is MDHEN, CDR2 SYDVKM, per germline. This CDR3 is 15 amino acids long. Trimming removed 6 bases from V and 4 bases from J; junction bases left unmatched: 5.

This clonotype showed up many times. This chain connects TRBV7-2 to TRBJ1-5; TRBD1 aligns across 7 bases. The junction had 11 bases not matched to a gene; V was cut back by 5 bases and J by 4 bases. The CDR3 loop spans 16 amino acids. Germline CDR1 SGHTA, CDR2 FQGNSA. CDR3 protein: CASSDQTGIRNQPQHF. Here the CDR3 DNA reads TGTGCCAGCAGCGACCAGACAGGGATTAGGAATCAGCCCCAGCATTTT. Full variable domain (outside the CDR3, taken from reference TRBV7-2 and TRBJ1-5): GAGVSQSPSNKVTEKGKDVELRCDPISGHTALYWYRQSLGQGLEFLIYFQGNSAPDKSGLPSDRFSAERTGGSVSTLTIQRTQQEDSAVYLCASSDQTGIRNQPQHFGDGTRLSIL.

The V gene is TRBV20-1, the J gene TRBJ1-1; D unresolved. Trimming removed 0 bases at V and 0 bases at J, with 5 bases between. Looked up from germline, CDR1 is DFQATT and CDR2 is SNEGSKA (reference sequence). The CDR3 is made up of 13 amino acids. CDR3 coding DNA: TGCAGTGCTAGAGACACCTTGAACACTGAAGCTTTCTTT. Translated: CSARDTLNTEAFF.

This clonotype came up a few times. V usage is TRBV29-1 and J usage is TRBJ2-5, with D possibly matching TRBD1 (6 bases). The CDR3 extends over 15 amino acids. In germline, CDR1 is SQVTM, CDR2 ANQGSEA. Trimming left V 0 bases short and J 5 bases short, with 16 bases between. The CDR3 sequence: CSVEEGHLNDETQYF. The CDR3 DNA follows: TGCAGCGTTGAAGAGGGACACCTCAATGATGAGACCCAGTACTTC. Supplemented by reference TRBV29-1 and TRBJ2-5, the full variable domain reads SAVISQKPSRDICQRGTSLTIQCQVDSQVTMMFWYRQQPGQSLTLIATANQGSEATYESGFVIDKFPISRPNLTFSTLTVSNMSPEDSSIYLCSVEEGHLNDETQYFGPGTRLLVL.

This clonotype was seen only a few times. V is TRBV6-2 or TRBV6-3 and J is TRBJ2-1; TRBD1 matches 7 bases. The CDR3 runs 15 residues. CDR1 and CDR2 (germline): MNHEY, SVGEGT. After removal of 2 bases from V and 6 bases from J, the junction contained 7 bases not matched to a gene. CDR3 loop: CASSYGPGQPNEQFF. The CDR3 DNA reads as TGTGCCAGCAGTTACGGTCCGGGACAGCCCAATGAGCAGTTCTTC.

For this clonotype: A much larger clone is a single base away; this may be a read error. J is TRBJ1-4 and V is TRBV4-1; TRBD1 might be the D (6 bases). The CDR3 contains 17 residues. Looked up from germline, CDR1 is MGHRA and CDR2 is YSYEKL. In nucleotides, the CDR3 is TGTGACAGCAGCCAAGGAGGAGGTATTACAGGGAATGAAAAACTGTTTTTT. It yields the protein CDSSQGGGITGNEKLFF.

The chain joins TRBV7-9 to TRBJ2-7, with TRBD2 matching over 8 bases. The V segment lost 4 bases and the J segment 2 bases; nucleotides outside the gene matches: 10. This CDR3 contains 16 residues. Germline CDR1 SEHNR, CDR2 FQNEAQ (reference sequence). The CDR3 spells CASSYFSGAGAYEQYF. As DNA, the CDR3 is TGTGCCAGCAGCTATTTTAGCGGGGCAGGCGCCTACGAGCAGTACTTC.

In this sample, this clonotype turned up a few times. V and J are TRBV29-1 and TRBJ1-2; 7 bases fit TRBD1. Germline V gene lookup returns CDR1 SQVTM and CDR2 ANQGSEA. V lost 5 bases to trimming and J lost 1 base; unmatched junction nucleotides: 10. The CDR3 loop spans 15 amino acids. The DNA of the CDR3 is TGCAGCGTTATGAGGGACAGTGGCGGTAACTATGGCTACACCTTC. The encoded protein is CSVMRDSGGNYGYTF.

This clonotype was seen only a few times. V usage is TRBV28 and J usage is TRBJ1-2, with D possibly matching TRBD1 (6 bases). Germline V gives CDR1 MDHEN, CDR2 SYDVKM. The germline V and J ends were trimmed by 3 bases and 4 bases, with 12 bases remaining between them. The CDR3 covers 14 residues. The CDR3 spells CASSLGQGPYGYTF. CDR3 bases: TGTGCCAGCAGTTTGGGGCAGGGGCCCTATGGCTACACCTTC.

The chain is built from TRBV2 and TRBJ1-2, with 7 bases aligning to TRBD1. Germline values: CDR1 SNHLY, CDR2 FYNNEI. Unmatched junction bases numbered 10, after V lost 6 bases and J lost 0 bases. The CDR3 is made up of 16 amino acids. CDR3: CASSERQGWANYGYTF. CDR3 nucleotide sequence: TGTGCCAGCAGCGAGAGACAGGGCTGGGCTAACTATGGCTACACCTTC.

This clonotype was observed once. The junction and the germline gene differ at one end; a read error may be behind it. CDR3 coding DNA: TGTGCCAGCAGCCAAGAGTTGGTGCAACGAGAGACCCAGTACTTC. Protein product: CASSQELVQRETQYF. J is TRBJ2-5 and V is TRBV4-1; no definite D call. The CDR3 consists of 15 residues. Germline CDR1 is MGHRA and CDR2 is YSYEKL.

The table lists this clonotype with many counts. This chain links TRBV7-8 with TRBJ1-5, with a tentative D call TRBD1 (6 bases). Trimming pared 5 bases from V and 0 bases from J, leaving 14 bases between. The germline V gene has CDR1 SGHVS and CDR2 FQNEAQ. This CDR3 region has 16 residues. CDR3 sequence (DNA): TGTGCCAGCAGCCAGGACAGATTTTATAGCAATCAGCCCCAGCATTTT. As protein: CASSQDRFYSNQPQHF.

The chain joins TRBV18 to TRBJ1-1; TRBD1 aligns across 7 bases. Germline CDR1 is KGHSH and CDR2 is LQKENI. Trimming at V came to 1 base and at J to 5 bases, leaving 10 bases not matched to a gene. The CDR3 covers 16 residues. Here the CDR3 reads CASSPRDSPGGTEAFF. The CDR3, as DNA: TGTGCCAGCTCACCACGGGACAGCCCCGGAGGGACTGAAGCTTTCTTT.